The entry below gives a single T cell receptor (beta chain) sequence along with its context. This specimen comes from a study of blood T cell repertoires in COVID-19. Clones were read by immunoSEQ multiplex PCR, and TCRdb kept only the in-frame ones, dropping some. Of approximately 360,000 clones in the sample, roughly 80% were seen once. Germline-derived CDR1 and CDR2 are SEHNR and FQNEAQ (reference sequence). Between the trimmed V and J ends, which lost 1 base and 2 bases, there was a span of 11 bases. CDR3 length: 15 amino acids. The study drew participants aged 18 to 89 years from roughly 25 US areas. Each participant's cohort was designated according to participant-reported clinical history.

The TCR was taken from a woman aged 45 to 65 who had recovered from COVID-19. Sequencing was done on a sample of PBMCs or T cells enriched from blood (not recorded which). The chain employs TRBV7-9 and TRBJ1-2; TRBD1 is a possible D gene (6 bases). CDR3 bases: TGTGCCAGCAGCTTAGGATCGGACAGCAACTATGGCTACACCTTC. Its protein is CASSLGSDSNYGYTF.